These 26 T cell receptor beta chains were all obtained from the same sample, sequenced in a study of cytomegalovirus exposure and HLA in healthy donors (TCRdb year 2017). The library was built by means of the immunoSEQ multiplex PCR assay. TCRdb obtained this table from immuneACCESS and retained in-frame rearrangements with V and J assigned. These tables miss some clones; where compared with another copy, unresolved V genes account for less than half of the shortfall, and the remainder is unexplained. The sample records some 120,000 clones, approximately 92% of which are singletons. Of the sample, around 1.2% is held by the ten largest clones. The sequencing input was PBMCs. The receptors here all came from a woman aged 18 to 35 in good health and CMV-seronegative.

V is TRBV7-9 and J is TRBJ2-5, with a weak D call TRBD2 (6 bases). Between the trimmed V and J ends, which lost 5 bases and 2 bases, there was a span of 12 bases. There are 14 residues in the CDR3. Germline values: CDR1 SEHNR, CDR2 FQNEAQ (reference sequence). The CDR3 region is CASSQTGTQETQYF. The CDR3, as DNA: TGTGCCAGCAGCCAGACCGGGACTCAAGAGACCCAGTACTTC.

The CDR3 loop is CASSLGQNNEKLFF. The DNA of the CDR3 is TGCGCCAGCAGCTTGGGACAGAATAATGAAAAACTGTTTTTT. The rearrangement uses TRBV5-1 and TRBJ1-4, with D tentatively TRBD1 (5 bases). The CDR3 covers 14 residues. The V and J ends lost 0 bases and 4 bases respectively, with 7 bases between them. CDR1 and CDR2 (germline): SGHRS, YFSETQ. Full variable domain (rest looked up from reference TRBV5-1 and TRBJ1-4): KAGVTQTPRYLIKTRGQQVTLSCSPISGHRSVSWYQQTPGQGLQFLFEYFSETQRNKGNFPGRFSGRQFSNSRSEMNVSTLELGDSALYLCASSLGQNNEKLFFGSGTQLSVL.

This sequence joins TRBV27 and TRBJ2-7, with TRBD2 identical over 8 bases. The trim removed 5 bases at V and 4 bases at J, leaving 7 bases unmatched. Germline values: CDR1 MNHEY, CDR2 SMNVEV (reference sequence). This CDR3 spans 14 amino acids. Written as DNA, the CDR3 is TGTGCCAGCAGTCCCGGGGGGGGTTTATACGAGCAGTACTTC. Amino acid sequence: CASSPGGGLYEQYF.

The V gene is TRBV19, the J gene TRBJ2-3; D ambiguous. The V and J ends lost 4 bases and 4 bases respectively, with 9 bases between them. Germline values: CDR1 LNHDA, CDR2 SQIVND (reference sequence). The CDR3 is 13 amino acids. CDR3 DNA sequence: TGTGCCAGTAGTACTCGCTACCCAGATACGCAGTATTTT. Its translation is CASSTRYPDTQYF.

V and J are TRBV2 and TRBJ2-2; 9 bases map to TRBD2. V trimming: 4 bases; J trimming: 4 bases; junction bases outside the gene matches: 7. The length of the CDR3 is 16 residues. Germline V gene lookup returns CDR1 SNHLY and CDR2 FYNNEI. As DNA, the CDR3 is TGTGCCAGCAGTGCTCTAGCGGGATATCTCACCGGGGAGCTGTTTTTT. It specifies CASSALAGYLTGELFF.

This chain joins TRBV12-5 and TRBJ2-5, with D tentatively TRBD2 (6 bases). The germline gives CDR1 LGHNT, CDR2 FRNRAP. The CDR3 has 13 amino acids. Trimming stripped 9 bases from V and 2 bases from J, with 13 bases between. The CDR3 DNA reads TGTGCTAGGTACTCGGGAGTACAAGAGACCCAGTACTTC. Translating gives CARYSGVQETQYF.

The chain couples TRBV19 to TRBJ1-1, with D maybe TRBD1 (5 bases). V dropped 5 bases and J dropped 5 bases, with 12 bases sitting between them. This CDR3 is built from 13 residues. CDR1 is LNHDA, CDR2 SQIVND, per germline (reference sequence). The CDR3 region has the DNA TGTGCCAGTAGTTTCTCACAGGTAACTGAAGCTTTCTTT. Its protein is CASSFSQVTEAFF. The complete variable domain, with remaining parts taken from reference TRBV19 and TRBJ1-1, reads DGGITQSPKYLFRKEGQNVTLSCEQNLNHDAMYWYRQDPGQGLRLIYYSQIVNDFQKGDIAEGYSVSREKKESFPLTVTSAQKNPTAFYLCASSFSQVTEAFFGQGTRLTVV.

The V and J genes are TRBV27 and TRBJ2-1, with 10 positions matching TRBD1. The germline V gene has CDR1 MNHEY and CDR2 SMNVEV (reference sequence). J gave up 7 bases and V 11 bases, and 8 bases lay outside the gene matches. There are 13 residues in the CDR3. CDR3 protein: CAGFPGQGNEQFF. The DNA of the CDR3 is TGTGCCGGTTTCCCGGGACAGGGGAATGAGCAGTTCTTC.

V and J are TRBV28 and TRBJ2-5, with D uncertain. The CDR3 is 11 amino acids. Germline values: CDR1 MDHEN, CDR2 SYDVKM. V was cut by 6 bases and J by 3 bases, with 5 bases left in between. CDR3 bases: TGTGCCAGCAGCCGAGAAGAGACCCAGTACTTC. Translation: CASSREETQYF.

The CDR3 DNA sequence: TGTGCCAGCGCGGGACGGCTGAACACTGAAGCTTTCTTT. This codes for CASAGRLNTEAFF. This rearrangement joins TRBV6-1 to TRBJ1-1, with a tentative D call TRBD1 (5 bases). The germline V gene has CDR1 MNHNS and CDR2 SASEGT. The CDR3 extends over 13 amino acids. Trimming shortened V by 8 bases and J by 0 bases, and 10 bases separated the two germline ends.

This clone was picked up many times. Here the CDR3 reads CATSGGTSGSYEQYF. In nucleotides, the CDR3 is TGTGCCACCAGCGGAGGGACTAGCGGGTCCTACGAGCAGTACTTC. The J gene is TRBJ2-7, the V gene TRBV15, with TRBD2 matching over 12 bases. V gave up 5 bases and J gave up 1 base; unmatched junction bases: 3. Germline V gives CDR1 LNHNV, CDR2 YYDKDF (reference sequence). This CDR3 comprises 15 residues. Variable domain in full (rest from reference TRBV15 and TRBJ2-7): DAMVIQNPRYQVTQFGKPVTLSCSQTLNHNVMYWYQQKSSQAPKLLFHYYDKDFNNEADTPDNFQSRRPNTSFCFLDIRSPGLGDTAMYLCATSGGTSGSYEQYFGPGTRLTVT.

V and J are TRBV19 and TRBJ2-7, with TRBD2 matching 9 bases. The CDR3 sequence is 14 residues long. The germline CDR1 and CDR2 sequences are LNHDA and SQIVND (reference sequence). V trimming: 4 bases; J trimming: 2 bases; junction bases outside the gene matches: 3. CDR3: CASSTTSGPYEQYF. CDR3 in DNA: TGTGCCAGTAGTACGACTAGCGGTCCCTACGAGCAGTACTTC. Filled out from reference TRBV19 and TRBJ2-7, the complete variable domain reads DGGITQSPKYLFRKEGQNVTLSCEQNLNHDAMYWYRQDPGQGLRLIYYSQIVNDFQKGDIAEGYSVSREKKESFPLTVTSAQKNPTAFYLCASSTTSGPYEQYFGPGTRLTVT.

The chain links TRBV19 to TRBJ2-6; D is uncertain. V was shortened by 4 bases and J by 0 bases, with 7 bases between the two germline ends. Per germline, CDR1 LNHDA and CDR2 SQIVND (reference sequence). The CDR3 loop spans 15 amino acids. The CDR3 reads CASSTYSSGANVLTF. In nucleotides, the CDR3 is TGTGCCAGTAGTACCTACAGCTCTGGGGCCAACGTCCTGACTTTC.

This clone was counted a single time. The chain carries TRBV28 and TRBJ2-5; TRBD2 matches at 9 bases. The junction had 10 bases not matched to a gene; V was cut back by 7 bases and J by 4 bases. This CDR3 spans 15 amino acids. Germline assignment: CDR1 MDHEN and CDR2 SYDVKM. Here the CDR3 DNA reads TGTGCCAGCACCCGACCGCGGGGGGGCCGAGAGACCCAGTACTTC. Encoded protein: CASTRPRGGRETQYF.

The rearrangement links TRBV28 to TRBJ2-7, with 7 bases identical to TRBD2. The V and J ends lost 6 bases and 6 bases, in that order; junction bases with no gene match: 14. CDR1 MDHEN and CDR2 SYDVKM come from the germline V gene. The CDR3 extends over 15 amino acids. The CDR3 region has the DNA TGTGCCAGCAGGGATGCCGCGGGGGATAGCCGCGAGCAGTACTTC. As protein: CASRDAAGDSREQYF.

The rearrangement uses TRBV6-5 and TRBJ2-7; TRBD2 matches at 7 bases. Losses at the gene ends were 4 bases for V and 3 bases for J; bases not matched to a gene: 6. The CDR3 contains 14 residues. CDR1 is MNHEY and CDR2 is SVGAGI in the germline V gene. The CDR3 DNA sequence: TGTGCCAGCAGTTTAACCTCGGGGGGCTACGAGCAGTACGTC. This sequence encodes CASSLTSGGYEQYV.

A word on this clone: A junction end diverges from the germline sequence, so it may reflect a read error. V and J are TRBV28 and TRBJ1-5; the D is unclear. The CDR3 is 14 residues long. CDR1 is MDHEN and CDR2 is SYDVKM in the germline V gene. Written as DNA, the CDR3 is TGTGCCAGCAGTTTGTTGACTAGCCATCAGCCCCAGCATTTT. Residues: CASSLLTSHQPQHF. The full variable domain, its missing parts supplied by reference TRBV28 and TRBJ1-5, is DVKVTQSSRYLVKRTGEKVFLECVQDMDHENMFWYRQDPGLGLRLIYFSYDVKMKEKGDIPEGYSVSREKKERFSLILESASTNQTSMYLCASSLLTSHQPQHFGDGTRLSIL.

V and J are TRBV19 and TRBJ1-1; no reliable D call. This CDR3 region has 14 residues. Germline CDR1 reads LNHDA; CDR2 reads SQIVND (reference sequence). V was pared by 6 bases and J by 0 bases, with 11 bases between. The CDR3 is CASRAPRVNTEAFF. The CDR3 DNA reads TGTGCCAGTAGGGCCCCCCGGGTGAACACTGAAGCTTTCTTT.

This clone was seen once. CDR3 in amino acids: CAWRPGTGAEKLFF. DNA of the CDR3: TGTGCCTGGCGGCCCGGGACAGGGGCGGAAAAACTGTTTTTT. The J gene is TRBJ1-4, the V gene TRBV30; 10 bases align to TRBD1. This CDR3 contains 14 residues. Trimming took 5 bases from V and 8 from J; bases not matched to a gene: 8. The germline gives CDR1 GTSNPN, CDR2 SVGIG (reference sequence).

The chain carries TRBV27 and TRBJ2-1; no clear D. V was shortened by 0 bases and J by 9 bases, with 9 bases between the two germline ends. Germline assignment: CDR1 MNHEY and CDR2 SMNVEV (reference sequence). This CDR3 spans 13 amino acids. CDR3: CASSLSRQTEQFF. The CDR3 DNA sequence: TGTGCCAGCAGTTTATCGAGGCAGACTGAGCAGTTCTTC.

Written as DNA, the CDR3 is TGTGCCAGCAGCTTCTACACTAAAGAGACCCAGTACTTC. Translating gives CASSFYTKETQYF. This rearrangement joins TRBV11-2 to TRBJ2-5; D not resolved. Germline V lookup: CDR1 SGHAT, CDR2 FQNNGV. The CDR3 is 13 amino acids. V gave up 3 bases and J gave up 3 bases, with 8 bases separating them.

The V and J genes are TRBV27 and TRBJ2-3; 8 bases map to TRBD1. Germline V CDR1 and CDR2: MNHEY, SMNVEV (reference sequence). This CDR3 contains 15 residues. V trimming: 6 bases; J trimming: 1 base; junction bases outside the gene matches: 6. The CDR3 reads CASSRTGHGTDTQYF. CDR3 sequence (DNA): TGTGCCAGCAGCCGGACAGGGCATGGCACAGATACGCAGTATTTT.

The CDR3 sequence: CASSPVGLADYEQYF. CDR3 bases: TGTGCCAGTAGTCCTGTCGGCCTAGCGGACTACGAGCAGTACTTC. The chain combines TRBV19 with TRBJ2-7; 7 bases fit TRBD2. V gave up 5 bases and J gave up 3 bases; unmatched junction bases: 10. CDR1 is LNHDA and CDR2 is SQIVND in the germline V gene (reference sequence). The CDR3 sequence is 15 residues long.

The V call is TRBV7-8, the J call TRBJ1-2, with 7 bases that match TRBD1. Germline CDR1 reads SGHVS; CDR2 reads FQNEAQ. J lost 0 bases, V lost 3 bases, and 7 bases had no gene match. The CDR3 runs 16 residues. CDR3 sequence reads: CASSLVRGKSNYGYTF. The CDR3 DNA reads TGTGCCAGCAGCTTGGTCAGGGGGAAGTCTAACTATGGCTACACCTTC. Drawing the rest from reference TRBV7-8 and TRBJ1-2, the complete variable domain is GAGVSQSPRYKVAKRGQDVALRCDPISGHVSLFWYQQALGQGPEFLTYFQNEAQLDKSGLPSDRFFAERPEGSVSTLKIQRTQQEDSAVYLCASSLVRGKSNYGYTFGSGTRLTVV.

In its sample, this clone was seen once. The rearrangement uses TRBV30 and TRBJ1-1, with unresolved D. CDR3 length: 13 residues. Germline CDR1 reads GTSNPN; CDR2 reads SVGIG (reference sequence). Trimming removed 0 bases at V and 8 bases at J, with 13 bases between. CDR3 in DNA: TGTGCCTGGAGTGTACGGCCGCCGGGAGAAGCTTTCTTT. Its translation: CAWSVRPPGEAFF.

The rearrangement links TRBV7-9 to TRBJ1-1; 7 bases match TRBD1. The CDR3 loop spans 17 amino acids. Germline V gives CDR1 SEHNR, CDR2 FQNEAQ (reference sequence). V dropped 5 bases and J dropped 1; count of bases not matched to a gene: 13. This CDR3 reads CASSSTPGGEGNTEAFF. The CDR3 bases are TGTGCCAGCAGCAGTACCCCAGGGGGAGAGGGGAACACTGAAGCTTTCTTT.